The entry below describes one T cell receptor (beta chain). This record belongs to a study of blood T cell repertoires in COVID-19. Study-wide background: Material from acute and convalescent COVID-19 was sourced from the United States, Italy and Spain. PBMCs, B-cell-depleted T cells, or T cells provided the cDNA or gDNA that made up the material.

The CDR3 is 16 residues long. Per the germline V gene, CDR1 is MGHRA and CDR2 is YSYEKL. The J segment lost 0 bases and the V segment lost 3 bases, leaving 6 bases of the junction unmatched. Authors' data handling: The assay estimated nucleated cells by amplifying reference gene primers. Measured with immunoSEQ multiplex PCR; TCRdb has only the in-frame clones, and not every one. V and J calls and clone size come straight from that table; D and trimming were deduced from the DNA. The repertoire includes under 40,000 clones, approximately 91% of them detected once, and approximately 32% sits in the top ten.

This rearrangement joins TRBV4-1 to TRBJ2-3; 7 bases align to TRBD1. The sequence was obtained from a man aged 70-80 years with active COVID-19. Sample: peripheral blood. The CDR3 protein is CASSHRQGESTDTQYF. DNA for the CDR3: TGCGCCAGCAGCCACCGACAGGGAGAAAGCACAGATACGCAGTATTTT.